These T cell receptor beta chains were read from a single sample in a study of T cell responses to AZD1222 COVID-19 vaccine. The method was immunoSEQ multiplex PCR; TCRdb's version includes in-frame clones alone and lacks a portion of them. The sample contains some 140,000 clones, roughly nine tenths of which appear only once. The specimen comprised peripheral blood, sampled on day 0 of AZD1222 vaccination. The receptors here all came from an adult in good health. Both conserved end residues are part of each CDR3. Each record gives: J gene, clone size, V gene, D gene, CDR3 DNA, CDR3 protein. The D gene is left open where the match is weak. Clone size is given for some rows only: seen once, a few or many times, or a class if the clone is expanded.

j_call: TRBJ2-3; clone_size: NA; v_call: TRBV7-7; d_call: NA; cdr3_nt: TGTGCCAGCAGCCTAGGGACTTCCACTAGCACAGATACGCAGTATTTT; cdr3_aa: CASSLGTSTSTDTQYF
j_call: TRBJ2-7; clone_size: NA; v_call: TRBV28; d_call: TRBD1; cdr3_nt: TGTGCCAGCAGGAGGACAGGTCTAGCCTACGAGCAGTACTTC; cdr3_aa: CASRRTGLAYEQYF
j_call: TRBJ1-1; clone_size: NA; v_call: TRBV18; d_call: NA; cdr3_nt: TGTGCCAGCTCCCTCTCGACTGAAGCTTTCTTT; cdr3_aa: CASSLSTEAFF
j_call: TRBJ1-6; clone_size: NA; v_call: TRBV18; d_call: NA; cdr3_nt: TGTGTCAGCTCACCAAAGGGAGATTCACCCCTCCACTTT; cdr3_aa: CVSSPKGDSPLHF
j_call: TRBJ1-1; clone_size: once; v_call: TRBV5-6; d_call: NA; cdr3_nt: TGTGCCAGCAGCTTGGGGGGACTGAACACTGAAGCTTTCTTT; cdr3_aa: CASSLGGLNTEAFF
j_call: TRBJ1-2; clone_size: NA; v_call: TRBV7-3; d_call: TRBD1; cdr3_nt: TGTGCCAGCAGCACCGGGACAGGGGAAGGCTACACCTTC; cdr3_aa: CASSTGTGEGYTF
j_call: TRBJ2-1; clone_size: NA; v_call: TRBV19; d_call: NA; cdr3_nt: TGTGCCAGTAGTATTAAACAGGGAAATGAGCAGTTCTTC; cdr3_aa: CASSIKQGNEQFF
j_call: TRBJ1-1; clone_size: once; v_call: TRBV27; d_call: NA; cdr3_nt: TGTGCCAGCAGTTTAAGGGGGGCGAACACTGAAGCTTTCTTT; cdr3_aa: CASSLRGANTEAFF
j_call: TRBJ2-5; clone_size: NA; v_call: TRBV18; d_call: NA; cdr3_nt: TGTGCCAGCTCACCGGGGTTCCAAGAGACCCAGTACTTC; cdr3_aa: CASSPGFQETQYF
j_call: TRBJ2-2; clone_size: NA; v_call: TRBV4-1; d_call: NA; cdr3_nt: TGCGCCAGCAGTCGAGAGCCGGCGGGGAACACCGGGGAGCTGTTTTTT; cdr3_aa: CASSREPAGNTGELFF
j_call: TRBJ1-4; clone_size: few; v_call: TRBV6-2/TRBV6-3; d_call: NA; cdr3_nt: TGTGCCAGCAGCCCCGTCGATACAACTAATGAAAAACTGTTTTTT; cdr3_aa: CASSPVDTTNEKLFF
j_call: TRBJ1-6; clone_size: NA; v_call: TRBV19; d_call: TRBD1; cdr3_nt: TGTGCCAGTAGTGGGACAGGGGAAGGTTCACCCCTCCACTTT; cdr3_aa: CASSGTGEGSPLHF
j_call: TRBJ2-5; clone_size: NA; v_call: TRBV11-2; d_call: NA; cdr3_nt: TGTGCCAGCAGCCCCCAGACCGTCATACAGACCCAGTACTTC; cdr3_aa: CASSPQTVIQTQYF
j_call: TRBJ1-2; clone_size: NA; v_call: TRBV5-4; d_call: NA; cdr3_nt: TGTGCCAGCAGTACAACATACCCTTCTGGCTACACCTTC; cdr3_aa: CASSTTYPSGYTF
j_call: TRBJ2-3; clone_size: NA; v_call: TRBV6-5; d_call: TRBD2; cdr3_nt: TGTGCCAGCAGTTACGGGACTAGCGAGGTAGATACGCAGTATTTT; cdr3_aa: CASSYGTSEVDTQYF
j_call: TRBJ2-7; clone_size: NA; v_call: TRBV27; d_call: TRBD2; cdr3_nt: TGTGCCAGCAGCCGCGGGGGGGGCGGCGAGCAGTACTTC; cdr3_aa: CASSRGGGGEQYF
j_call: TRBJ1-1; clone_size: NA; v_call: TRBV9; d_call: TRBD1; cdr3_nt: TGTGCCAGCAGCGAGACAGGGATGAACACTGAAGCTTTCTTT; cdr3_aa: CASSETGMNTEAFF
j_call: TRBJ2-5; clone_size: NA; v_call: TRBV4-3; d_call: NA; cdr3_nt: TGCGCCAGCAGCCAAGAACGGGTTGGGGGGGAGACCCAGTACTTC; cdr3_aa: CASSQERVGGETQYF
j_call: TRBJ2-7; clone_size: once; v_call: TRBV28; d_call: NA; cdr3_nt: TGTGCCAGCAGTTGGAAAGCAGGGGCGGCCCTATACGAGCAGTACTTC; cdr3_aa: CASSWKAGAALYEQYF
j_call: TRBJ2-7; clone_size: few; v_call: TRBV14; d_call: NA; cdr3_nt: TGTGCCAGCAGCCAAGAGGAGGGAGCGGCCTACGAGCAGTACTTC; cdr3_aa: CASSQEEGAAYEQYF
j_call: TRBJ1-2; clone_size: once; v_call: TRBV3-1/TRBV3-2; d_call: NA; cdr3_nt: TGTGCCAGCAGCCAAGGGACAGTCTACACCTTC; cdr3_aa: CASSQGTVYTF
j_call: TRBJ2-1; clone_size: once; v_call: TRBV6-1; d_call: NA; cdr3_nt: TGTGCCAGCAGTGAAGGTAGATTCCTCTCCTACAATGAGCAGTTCTTC; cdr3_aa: CASSEGRFLSYNEQFF
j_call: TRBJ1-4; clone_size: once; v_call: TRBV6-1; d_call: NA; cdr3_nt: TGTGCCAGCAGTGAAGTAAGGGTTCCATCGGGGGGACTGTTTTTT; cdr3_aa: CASSEVRVPSGGLFF
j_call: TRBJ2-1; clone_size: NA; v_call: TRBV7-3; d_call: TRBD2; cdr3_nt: TGTGCCAGCAGCTCCGTCGGGACTAGCGGCCCCTACAATGAGCAGTTCTTC; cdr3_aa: CASSSVGTSGPYNEQFF
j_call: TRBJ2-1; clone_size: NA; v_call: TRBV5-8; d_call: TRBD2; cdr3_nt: TGTGCCAGCAGCTTGGGAGCGGGAGGGCTAACCTCCTACAATGAGCAGTTCTTC; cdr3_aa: CASSLGAGGLTSYNEQFF
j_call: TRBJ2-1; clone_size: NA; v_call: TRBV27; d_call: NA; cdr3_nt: TGTGCCAGCAGTTCTCTGGTGGACAATGAGCAGTTCTTC; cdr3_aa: CASSSLVDNEQFF
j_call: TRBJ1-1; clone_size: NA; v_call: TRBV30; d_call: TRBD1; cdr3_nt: TGTGCCTGGAGTGTACTGACAGGGTTTCGCATGGGAGCTGAAGCTTTCTTT; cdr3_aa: CAWSVLTGFRMGAEAFF
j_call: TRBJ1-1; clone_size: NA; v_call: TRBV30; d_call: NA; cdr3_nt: TGTGCCTGGAGTAGGGACAAAAACACTGAAGCTTTCTTT; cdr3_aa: CAWSRDKNTEAFF
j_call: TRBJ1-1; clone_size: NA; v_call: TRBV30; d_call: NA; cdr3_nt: TGTGCCTGGACGGGGGAGAACACTGAAGCTTTCTTT; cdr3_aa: CAWTGENTEAFF
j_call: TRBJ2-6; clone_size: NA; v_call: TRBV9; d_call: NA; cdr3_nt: TGTGCCAGCAGCGCCGCAGGGTCTGGGGCCAACGTCCTGACTTTC; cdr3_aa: CASSAAGSGANVLTF
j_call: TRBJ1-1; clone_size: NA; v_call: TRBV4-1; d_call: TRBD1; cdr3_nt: TGCGCCAGCAGCCAAATACTCCAGGGGGCGGGAACTGAAGCTTTCTTT; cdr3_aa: CASSQILQGAGTEAFF
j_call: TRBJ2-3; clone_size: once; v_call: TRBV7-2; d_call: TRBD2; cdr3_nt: TGTGCCAGCAGCCCCGGACTAGCGGGGTTAGCCAGCACAGATACGCAGTATTTT; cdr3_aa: CASSPGLAGLASTDTQYF
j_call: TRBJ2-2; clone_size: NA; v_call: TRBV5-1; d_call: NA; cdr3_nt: TGCGCCAGCAGCTCCGGAGGCCTCACCGGGGAGCTGTTTTTT; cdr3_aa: CASSSGGLTGELFF
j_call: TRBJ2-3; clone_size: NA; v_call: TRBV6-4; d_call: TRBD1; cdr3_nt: TGTGCCAGCAGTGCCTCGGGACAGGGGGTGATGGATACGCAGTATTTT; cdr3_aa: CASSASGQGVMDTQYF
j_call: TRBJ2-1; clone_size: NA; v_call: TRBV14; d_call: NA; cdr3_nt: TGTGCCAGCAGCCAAGTGGCCGGGAGAAATGAGCAGTTCTTC; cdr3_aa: CASSQVAGRNEQFF
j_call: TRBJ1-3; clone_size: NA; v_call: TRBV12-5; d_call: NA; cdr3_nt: TGTGCCTGCGCACAGTCAGACTCTGGAAACACCATATATTTT; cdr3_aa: CACAQSDSGNTIYF
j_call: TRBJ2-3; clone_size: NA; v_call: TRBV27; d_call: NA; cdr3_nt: TGTGCCAGCAGCCGGACCCCCACAGATACGCAGTATTTT; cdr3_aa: CASSRTPTDTQYF
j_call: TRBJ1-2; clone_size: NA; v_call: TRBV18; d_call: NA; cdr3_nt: TGTGCCAGCTCACCGACGATACAGATCAGGGAGACCTATGGCTACACCTTC; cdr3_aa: CASSPTIQIRETYGYTF
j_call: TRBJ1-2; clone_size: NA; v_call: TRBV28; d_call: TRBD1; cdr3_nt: TGTGCCAGCAGTACTGGGACAGGGGATGTTATTTACTATGGCTACACCTTC; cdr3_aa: CASSTGTGDVIYYGYTF